A selection of T cell receptor beta chains follows, all from one sample in a study of OX40 agonist ivuxolimab in advanced cancers. The data were produced by immunoSEQ multiplex PCR, yet TCRdb's version contains in-frame clones alone and is incomplete. The repertoire holds fewer than 25,000 clones, with roughly 80% as singletons. The sample was CD4+ or CD8+ T cells sorted from blood, taken in a trial of the OX40 agonist ivuxolimab. Every receptor here comes from an adult with an advanced solid tumor such as melanoma, head and neck, liver or kidney cancer. Both conserved end residues are part of each CDR3. The D gene is left open where the match is weak. Where a row states a size, it is once, few, many or the class of an expanded clone; other rows omit it.

v_call: TRBV5-4; clone_size: .; d_call: .; j_call: TRBJ2-3; cdr3_aa: CASSLRLGGDTQYF; cdr3_nt: TGTGCCAGCAGCTTGCGACTGGGGGGAGATACGCAGTATTTT
v_call: TRBV4-2; clone_size: .; d_call: TRBD2; j_call: TRBJ2-3; cdr3_aa: CASSQPDEAGADTQYF; cdr3_nt: TGTGCCAGCAGCCAGCCCGATGAGGCGGGAGCAGATACGCAGTATTTT
v_call: TRBV6-5; clone_size: .; d_call: TRBD2; j_call: TRBJ2-1; cdr3_aa: CASSLAGASNEQFF; cdr3_nt: TGTGCCAGCTCACTAGCGGGAGCCTCCAATGAGCAGTTCTTC
v_call: TRBV25-1; clone_size: .; d_call: .; j_call: TRBJ2-2; cdr3_aa: CASSGGSHTGELFF; cdr3_nt: TGTGCCAGCAGTGGAGGGAGTCACACCGGGGAGCTGTTTTTT
v_call: TRBV5-4; clone_size: once; d_call: .; j_call: TRBJ1-3; cdr3_aa: CASRKLPPDRGWSGNTIYF; cdr3_nt: TGTGCCAGCAGGAAGTTGCCCCCTGATCGGGGATGGTCTGGAAACACCATATATTTT
v_call: TRBV27; clone_size: .; d_call: .; j_call: TRBJ2-1; cdr3_aa: CASGLYGSYNEQFF; cdr3_nt: TGTGCCAGCGGTCTCTACGGGTCCTACAATGAGCAGTTCTTC
v_call: TRBV7-3; clone_size: .; d_call: .; j_call: TRBJ1-5; cdr3_aa: CASSYIGPPGQPQHF; cdr3_nt: TGTGCCAGCAGCTACATAGGGCCCCCGGGCCAGCCCCAGCATTTT
v_call: TRBV10-3; clone_size: .; d_call: .; j_call: TRBJ2-7; cdr3_aa: CAISESFRGDTYEQYF; cdr3_nt: TGTGCCATCAGTGAGTCATTTAGAGGGGACACCTACGAGCAGTACTTC
v_call: TRBV28; clone_size: .; d_call: .; j_call: TRBJ2-7; cdr3_aa: CASSLLVGKGYEQYF; cdr3_nt: TGTGCCAGCAGTTTATTGGTAGGGAAAGGGTACGAGCAGTACTTC
v_call: TRBV7-9; clone_size: .; d_call: .; j_call: TRBJ2-3; cdr3_aa: CASSLGEVLGQYF; cdr3_nt: TGTGCCAGCAGCTTAGGAGAGGTTTTGGGGCAGTATTTT
v_call: TRBV19; clone_size: .; d_call: .; j_call: TRBJ2-3; cdr3_aa: CASSIDRPADTQYF; cdr3_nt: TGTGCCAGTAGTATAGATCGGCCTGCGGATACGCAGTATTTT
v_call: TRBV18; clone_size: .; d_call: .; j_call: TRBJ1-1; cdr3_aa: CASSSTGSLAFF; cdr3_nt: TGTGCCAGCTCATCGACCGGGTCCCTAGCTTTCTTT
v_call: TRBV28; clone_size: .; d_call: .; j_call: TRBJ2-3; cdr3_aa: CASTLEVKVDTQYF; cdr3_nt: TGTGCCAGCACCCTTGAGGTGAAGGTAGATACGCAGTATTTT
v_call: TRBV7-6; clone_size: .; d_call: TRBD1; j_call: TRBJ1-2; cdr3_aa: CASSPVPGQGLQPNYGYTF; cdr3_nt: TGTGCCAGCAGCCCAGTTCCGGGACAGGGGCTACAACCTAACTATGGCTACACCTTC
v_call: TRBV29-1; clone_size: .; d_call: .; j_call: TRBJ1-2; cdr3_aa: CSVDAGDSGYTF; cdr3_nt: TGCAGCGTTGACGCCGGAGATTCTGGCTACACCTTC
v_call: TRBV4-1; clone_size: .; d_call: .; j_call: TRBJ2-1; cdr3_aa: CASSQDPGVNNEQFF; cdr3_nt: TGCGCCAGCAGCCAAGACCCGGGAGTCAACAATGAGCAGTTCTTC
v_call: TRBV18; clone_size: once; d_call: .; j_call: TRBJ2-7; cdr3_aa: CASSPRGLVSGEQYF; cdr3_nt: TGTGCCAGCTCACCAAGAGGCCTAGTCTCAGGCGAGCAGTACTTC
v_call: TRBV27; clone_size: .; d_call: TRBD1; j_call: TRBJ2-7; cdr3_aa: CASSGYRTGTYEQYF; cdr3_nt: TGTGCCAGCAGTGGTTATAGGACAGGGACCTACGAGCAGTACTTC
v_call: TRBV9; clone_size: .; d_call: .; j_call: TRBJ1-2; cdr3_aa: CASSVGRVSYGYTF; cdr3_nt: TGTGCCAGCAGCGTAGGAAGGGTATCCTATGGCTACACCTTC
v_call: TRBV6-1; clone_size: .; d_call: TRBD2; j_call: TRBJ2-5; cdr3_aa: CASSEKRGMDGTQYF; cdr3_nt: TGTGCCAGCAGTGAAAAGCGGGGAATGGACGGGACCCAGTACTTC